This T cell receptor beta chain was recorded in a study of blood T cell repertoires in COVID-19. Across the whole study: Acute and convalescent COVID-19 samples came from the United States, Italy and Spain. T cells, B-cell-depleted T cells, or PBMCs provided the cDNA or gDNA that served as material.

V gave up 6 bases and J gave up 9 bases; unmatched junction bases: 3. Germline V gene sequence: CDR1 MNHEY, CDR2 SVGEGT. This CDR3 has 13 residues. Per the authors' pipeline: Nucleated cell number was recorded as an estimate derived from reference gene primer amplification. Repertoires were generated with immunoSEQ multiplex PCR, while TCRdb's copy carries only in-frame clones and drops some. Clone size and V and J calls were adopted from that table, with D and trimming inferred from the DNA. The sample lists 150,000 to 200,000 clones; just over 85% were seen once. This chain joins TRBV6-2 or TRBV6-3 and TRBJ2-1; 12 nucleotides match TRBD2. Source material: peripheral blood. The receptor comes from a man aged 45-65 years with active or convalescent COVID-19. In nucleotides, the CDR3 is TGTGCCAGCAGGCCTAGCGGGGGGGTTGAGCAGTTCTTC. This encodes CASRPSGGVEQFF.